These 17 T cell receptor beta chains were all obtained from the same sample, sequenced in a study of blood T cell repertoires in COVID-19. TCRdb's copy holds only in-frame clones and misses some; the assay was immunoSEQ multiplex PCR. Of about 270,000 clones in the sample, roughly 86% are singletons; the top ten hold approximately 2.5%. The source material was PBMCs or T cells enriched from blood (not recorded which). The receptor source for this set is a woman between 18 and 29 years old who had recovered from COVID-19.

This clone has just a few counts. V gene TRBV13 combines with J gene TRBJ2-1, with D perhaps matching TRBD1 (5 bases). Germline V CDR1 and CDR2: PRHDT, FYEKMQ (reference sequence). Trimming left V 4 bases short and J 8 bases short, with 12 bases between. This CDR3 has 13 amino acids. The CDR3: CASSSGWGDEQFF. The CDR3 DNA sequence: TGTGCCAGCAGCTCCGGGTGGGGCGATGAGCAGTTCTTC.

This clone appeared a single time. This chain joins TRBV5-6 and TRBJ1-5; D remains unclear. CDR1 and CDR2 (germline): SGHDT, YYEEEE. Between the trimmed V and J ends, which lost 2 bases and 5 bases, there was a span of 8 bases. The CDR3 loop spans 13 amino acids. For the CDR3, the DNA is TGTGCCAGCAGCTTCTATAACGATCAGCCCCAGCATTTT. This translates into CASSFYNDQPQHF. The full variable domain, its missing parts supplied by reference TRBV5-6 and TRBJ1-5, is DAGVTQSPTHLIKTRGQQVTLRCSPKSGHDTVSWYQQALGQGPQFIFQYYEEEERQRGNFPDRFSGHQFPNYSSELNVNALLLGDSALYLCASSFYNDQPQHFGDGTRLSIL.

V is TRBV12-5 and J is TRBJ1-5, with D unclear. This CDR3 contains 13 residues. Trimming left V 4 bases short and J 2 bases short, with 6 bases between. Germline lookup yields CDR1 LGHNT and CDR2 FRNRAP. The CDR3 sequence: CASGSSGNQPQHF. The DNA for the CDR3 is TGTGCTAGTGGTTCATCAGGCAATCAGCCCCAGCATTTT. Combining the CDR3 with reference TRBV12-5 and TRBJ1-5 gives the whole variable domain DARVTQTPRHKVTEMGQEVTMRCQPILGHNTVFWYRQTMMQGLELLAYFRNRAPLDDSGMPKDRFSAEMPDATLATLKIQPSEPRDSAVYFCASGSSGNQPQHFGDGTRLSIL.

The chain couples TRBV24-1 to TRBJ2-3, with a weak D call TRBD2 (5 bases). The germline gives CDR1 KGHDR, CDR2 SFDVKD. The CDR3 has 11 amino acids. V was shortened by 5 bases and J by 6 bases, with 5 bases between the two germline ends. The CDR3 DNA sequence: TGTGCCACCAGTGGCGGGGATACGCAGTATTTT. Its protein is CATSGGDTQYF.

DNA for the CDR3: TGTGCCAGCAGCTTATACAGGGGGACAATACCCTACGAGCAGTACTTC. Translated, it gives CASSLYRGTIPYEQYF. The chain employs TRBV11-3 and TRBJ2-7; 8 nucleotides match TRBD1. The CDR3 runs to 16 residues. Germline CDR1 is SGHNT and CDR2 is YENEEA. The V gene end was trimmed by 2 bases and the J gene end by 2 bases; junction bases not matched to a gene: 8.

This chain connects TRBV7-2 to TRBJ1-6; 8 nucleotides match TRBD1. From germline, CDR1 is SGHTA and CDR2 FQGNSA. After removal of 3 bases from V and 7 bases from J, the junction contained 5 bases not matched to a gene. This CDR3 comprises 15 residues. The CDR3 is CASSFTTGENSPLHF. CDR3 nucleotides: TGTGCCAGCAGCTTCACGACAGGGGAGAATTCACCCCTCCACTTT.

The V gene is TRBV28, the J gene TRBJ2-5; D remains ambiguous. The V gene's germline CDR1 is MDHEN and CDR2 SYDVKM. The germline V and J ends were trimmed by 4 bases and 5 bases, with 5 bases remaining between them. The CDR3 is 11 amino acids. CDR3 bases: TGTGCCAGCAGTTGGGCGGAGACCCAGTACTTC. This gives the protein CASSWAETQYF. The whole variable domain, remainder taken from reference TRBV28 and TRBJ2-5, is DVKVTQSSRYLVKRTGEKVFLECVQDMDHENMFWYRQDPGLGLRLIYFSYDVKMKEKGDIPEGYSVSREKKERFSLILESASTNQTSMYLCASSWAETQYFGPGTRLLVL.

The J gene is TRBJ2-7, the V gene TRBV27; the match to TRBD1 covers 8 bases. Germline CDR1 MNHEY, CDR2 SMNVEV (reference sequence). The V and J ends lost 3 bases and 0 bases, in that order; junction bases with no gene match: 1. This CDR3 has 14 amino acids. The CDR3 reads CASSFGTGSYEQYF. The DNA of the CDR3 is TGTGCCAGCAGTTTCGGGACAGGCTCCTACGAGCAGTACTTC.

V and J are TRBV9 and TRBJ2-7, with D tentatively TRBD1 (6 bases). CDR3 length equals 15 residues. The V gene lost 4 bases and the J gene lost 2 bases, with 16 bases spanning the gap. CDR1 and CDR2 from the germline V gene are SGDLS and YYNGEE. This CDR3 reads CASSKTGTPTYEQYF. In DNA form, the CDR3 reads TGTGCCAGCAGCAAAACCGGGACACCTACCTACGAGCAGTACTTC.

The chain links TRBV5-5 to TRBJ1-5; TRBD1 is a possible D gene (6 bases). Trimming removed 3 bases from V and 6 bases from J, with 16 bases in between. The CDR3 spans 15 residues. Germline V CDR1 and CDR2: SGHKS, YYEKEE (reference sequence). Here the CDR3 DNA reads TGTGCCAGCAGCTCGGTCCAGGGGTTCGGTCAGCCCCAGCATTTT. The encoded protein is CASSSVQGFGQPQHF.

This clone was seen just once. The chain has TRBV27 and TRBJ2-7, with 10 bases lining up with TRBD2. This CDR3 comprises 15 residues. Germline V lookup: CDR1 MNHEY, CDR2 SMNVEV (reference sequence). Trimming took 5 bases from V and 3 from J; bases not matched to a gene: 7. For the CDR3, the DNA is TGTGCCAGCAGTGTGGGACTAGCGTATATCTACGAGCAGTACTTC. Translated: CASSVGLAYIYEQYF.

The V gene is TRBV5-1, the J gene TRBJ1-1; 7 positions agree with TRBD1. The CDR3 spans 14 residues. Germline-derived CDR1 and CDR2 are SGHRS and YFSETQ. The junction had 7 bases not matched to a gene; V was cut back by 4 bases and J by 4 bases. The CDR3 is CASSPQGVTTEAFF. The DNA of the CDR3 is TGCGCCAGCAGCCCCCAGGGGGTCACCACTGAAGCTTTCTTT.

This chain links TRBV7-9 with TRBJ1-6; the match to TRBD1 covers 7 bases. The CDR3 length is 17 residues. Germline V gives CDR1 SEHNR, CDR2 FQNEAQ (reference sequence). With V trimmed by 5 bases and J by 6 bases, 13 bases remained unmatched. As DNA, the CDR3 is TGTGCCAGCAGCAACTATTTCGGGACAGTCCTTAATTCACCCCTCCACTTT. Protein sequence: CASSNYFGTVLNSPLHF. Full variable domain (rest looked up from reference TRBV7-9 and TRBJ1-6): DTGVSQNPRHKITKRGQNVTFRCDPISEHNRLYWYRQTLGQGPEFLTYFQNEAQLEKSRLLSDRFSAERPKGSFSTLEIQRTEQGDSAMYLCASSNYFGTVLNSPLHFGNGTRLTVT.

The chain has TRBV28 and TRBJ2-1; D possibly corresponds to TRBD2 (6 bases). The germline V gene encodes CDR1 MDHEN and CDR2 SYDVKM. The CDR3 sequence is 14 residues long. V was trimmed by 6 bases and J by 7 bases, leaving 16 bases between them. The CDR3 DNA sequence: TGTGCCAGCAGCCTGGGGACTCACGGAAATGAGCAGTTCTTC. This sequence encodes CASSLGTHGNEQFF.

This clone was counted a few times. The gene calls are TRBV11-3 and TRBJ2-5; 7 bases line up with TRBD2. V shed 3 bases and J 1 base; nucleotides not matched to a gene: 11. CDR3 size: 17 residues. CDR1 is SGHNT and CDR2 is YENEEA in the germline V gene. CDR3 loop: CASSFYRGVSLQETQYF. The DNA for the CDR3 is TGTGCCAGCAGCTTTTATCGGGGGGTTTCCCTCCAAGAGACCCAGTACTTC. Together with reference TRBV11-3 and TRBJ2-5, the CDR3 gives the full variable domain: EAGVVQSPRYKIIEKKQPVAFWCNPISGHNTLYWYLQNLGQGPELLIRYENEEAVDDSQLPKDRFSAERLKGVDSTLKIQPAELGDSAVYLCASSFYRGVSLQETQYFGPGTRLLVL.

V gene TRBV6-5 combines with J gene TRBJ1-1; 8 bases are shared with TRBD1. CDR3 length: 15 residues. Trimming took 5 bases from V and 3 from J; bases not matched to a gene: 8. Germline V CDR1 and CDR2: MNHEY, SVGAGI. The CDR3 DNA sequence: TGTGCCAGCAGTCGCAGACAGGGGACCTACACTGAAGCTTTCTTT. Translation: CASSRRQGTYTEAFF.

The rearrangement joins TRBV4-2 to TRBJ1-5; the D gene is possibly TRBD1 (6 bases). The V end lost 1 base, the J end lost 0 bases, and 10 bases lay between the germline ends. The CDR3 extends over 16 amino acids. The germline V gene has CDR1 LGHNA and CDR2 YNFKEQ. The CDR3 loop is CASSQGEGGSNQPQHF. DNA of the CDR3: TGTGCCAGCAGCCAAGGAGAAGGGGGTAGCAATCAGCCCCAGCATTTT.